This T cell receptor beta chain is drawn from a study of early T cells in non-severe SARS-CoV-2 infection. Study-level information: Unsorted whole-blood RNA was sequenced in bulk, leaving chains unpaired.

Looked up from germline, CDR1 is SNHLY and CDR2 is FYNNEI. The CDR3 length is 11 residues. TCRdb reprocessed the 5' RACE reads via MiXCR and lists one record per CDR3 protein. The table records about 64,000 distinct CDR3 sequences, approximately 10% of them present only once. Turning to this clonotype: Compared with germline, one end of the junction differs, possibly owing to a read error.

The sample was whole blood, taken at baseline. This receptor was obtained from an adult who was a healthcare worker with PCR-confirmed SARS-CoV-2 infection or an uninfected control (not recorded which). The rearrangement joins TRBV2 to TRBJ2-3; D gene uncertain. Here the CDR3 DNA reads TGTGCCAGCAGTGGGTCCGATACGCAGAATTTT. It specifies CASSGSDTQNF. Complete variable domain (other parts from reference TRBV2 and TRBJ2-3): EPEVTQTPSHQVTQMGQEVILRCVPISNHLYFYWYRQILGQKVEFLVSFYNNEISEKSEIFDDQFSVERPDGSNFTLKIRSTKLEDSAMYFCASSGSDTQNFGPGTRLTVL.